What follows is one T cell receptor (beta chain) and its context. TCRdb's table, derived via immunoSEQ multiplex PCR, lists solely in-frame clones and lacks some. This table holds about 250,000 clones, about 91% found once. This record comes from a study of blood T cell repertoires in COVID-19. Study in general: Material from acute and convalescent COVID-19 was sourced from the United States, Italy and Spain.

A Seattle source enrolled patients during active infection and followed them longitudinally. CDR3 size: 17 residues. Germline V gene sequence: CDR1 MGHRA, CDR2 YSYEKL. V lost 4 bases to trimming and J lost 0 bases; unmatched junction nucleotides: 8. V usage is TRBV4-1 and J usage is TRBJ1-2, with 10 bases matching TRBD1. Sequenced sample: peripheral blood. The source of this sequence is a woman in her 30s with COVID-19, enrolled during active disease. The CDR3 bases are TGCGCCAGCAGCCGAAGCGACAGGGGGCGTACTAACTATGGCTACACCTTC. Protein product: CASSRSDRGRTNYGYTF.